Listed here are 14 T cell receptor beta chains from one sample, sequenced in a study of T cell repertoires in cytomegalovirus infection. These receptors have no identified antigens. One entry per CDR3 protein, called by TCRdb with MiXCR from the reads. This table holds about 830,000 distinct CDR3 sequences, about 31% found once. The sample in question was cultured CD8+ T cells from PBMCs, obtained from culture after CMV antigen stimulation. The receptors were sampled from a human donor in good health (CMV status not recorded). Some clones in this sample may be carry-over from other donors' samples.

This clonotype has just a few counts. The rearrangement uses TRBV7-9 and TRBJ2-7, with 12 bases that match TRBD1. The CDR3 has 14 residues. In germline, CDR1 is SEHNR, CDR2 FQNEAQ (reference sequence). Trimming cost V 6 bases and J 5 bases; bases outside gene matches: 5. CDR3 sequence reads: CASRGQGAFDEQYV. Written as DNA, the CDR3 is TGTGCCAGCAGGGGACAGGGGGCGTTTGACGAGCAGTACGTC.

The chain carries TRBV20-1 and TRBJ1-5, with D perhaps TRBD1 (6 bases). Germline CDR1 reads DFQATT; CDR2 reads SNEGSKA (reference sequence). The CDR3 extends over 14 amino acids. The V end was cut by 3 bases, the J end by 6 bases, with 15 bases between. CDR3 in DNA: TGCAGTGCTAGCCCCTACAGGGAGATTCAGCCCCAGCATTTT. Translated: CSASPYREIQPQHF.

Worth noting for this clonotype: As the CDR3 is not closed by the conserved phenylalanine or tryptophan, this likely results from a read error. The CDR3 nucleotides are TGTGCCAGCAGCCCCAGGGAAGACTACAATGAGCAGTTCTAC. It is translated as CASSPREDYNEQFY. J is TRBJ2-1 and V is TRBV11-3; D perhaps matches TRBD1 (5 bases). This CDR3 contains 14 residues. V shed 5 bases and J shed 3 bases, with 11 bases lying between them. Germline assignment: CDR1 SGHNT and CDR2 YENEEA.

Details on this clonotype: One junction end disagrees with the germline gene, perhaps due to a read error. V gene TRBV10-2 combines with J gene TRBJ2-5; TRBD1 matches at 7 bases. CDR1 and CDR2 (germline): WSHSY, SAAADI. The CDR3 spans 17 residues. This chain's CDR3 is CASSVTGEEGYQETQYF. The DNA of the CDR3 is TGCGCCAGCAGTGTAACAGGGGAAGAGGGGTACCAAGAGACCCAGTACTTT.

This clonotype was seen more than once but under ten times. J is TRBJ2-1 and V is TRBV27; D may be TRBD2 (6 bases). The CDR3 has 16 amino acids. Trimming took off 3 bases at V and 4 bases at J, with 16 bases between the two ends. Germline CDR1 and CDR2: MNHEY and SMNVEV (reference sequence). The CDR3 nucleotides read TGTGCCAGCAGTTTTTTCGGCGGGGATCTATACAATGAGCAGTTCTTC. Its protein is CASSFFGGDLYNEQFF.

The CDR3 nucleotides are TGCGCCAGCAGCTTGGATGGGACGGGCACTGAAGCTTTCTTT. This translates into CASSLDGTGTEAFF. The rearrangement uses TRBV5-1 and TRBJ1-1, with a tentative D call TRBD1 (5 bases). Germline V gives CDR1 SGHRS, CDR2 YFSETQ. The CDR3 has 14 residues. V was cut by 0 bases and J by 4 bases, with 10 bases left in between.

This clonotype occurred a few times. J is TRBJ1-6 and V is TRBV6-2 or TRBV6-3; 9 bases are shared with TRBD1. Germline V gene data show CDR1 as MNHEY and CDR2 as SVGEGT. CDR3 length equals 17 residues. With 7 bases clipped from V and 0 bases from J, the junction kept 7 bases outside the gene matches. The CDR3 protein is CASTRQGVSSYNSPLHF. CDR3 DNA: TGTGCCAGCACGCGACAGGGGGTGAGCTCCTATAATTCACCCCTCCACTTT.

In its sample, this clonotype was seen a few times. This chain connects TRBV5-5 to TRBJ2-1; D may correspond to TRBD1 or TRBD2 (5 bases each). V was clipped by 7 bases and J by 1 base, with 9 bases between them. CDR3 length equals 13 residues. Germline CDR1 is SGHKS and CDR2 is YYEKEE (reference sequence). The DNA of the CDR3 is TGTGCCAGCGGGACCGCTTCCTACAATGAGCAGTTCTTC. It translates to CASGTASYNEQFF.

This chain joins TRBV6-8 and TRBJ2-5; TRBD2 matches 13 bases. V trimming: 5 bases; J trimming: 3 bases; junction bases outside the gene matches: 6. Germline V CDR1 and CDR2: MNHGY, SAAAGT. The CDR3 runs to 16 residues. The CDR3 reads CASSTSGGAEKETQYF. The DNA of the CDR3 is TGTGCCAGCAGTACTAGCGGGGGGGCCGAGAAAGAGACCCAGTACTTC.

V is TRBV6-2 or TRBV6-3 and J is TRBJ2-1, with D possibly being TRBD1 (6 bases). Trimming pared 2 bases from V and 5 bases from J, leaving 16 bases between. The CDR3 runs 16 residues. Germline CDR1 MNHEY, CDR2 SVGEGT. This chain's CDR3 is CASSYLAGAPHNEQFF. CDR3 sequence (DNA): TGTGCCAGCAGTTACCTGGCAGGGGCCCCCCACAATGAGCAGTTCTTC.

The chain combines TRBV27 with TRBJ1-1; the match to TRBD1 covers 8 bases. Germline V gene sequence: CDR1 MNHEY, CDR2 SMNVEV (reference sequence). CDR3 length: 15 residues. V trimming: 4 bases; J trimming: 0 bases; junction bases outside the gene matches: 4. The CDR3 loop is CASSSGGLVNTEAFF. The DNA for the CDR3 is TGTGCCAGCAGTTCAGGGGGCTTGGTGAACACTGAAGCTTTCTTT.

The rearrangement links TRBV14 to TRBJ1-6; no reliable D call. The V gene's germline CDR1 is SGHDN and CDR2 FVKESK. This CDR3 is built from 14 residues. Trimming shortened V by 1 base and J by 3 bases, and 4 bases separated the two germline ends. This chain's CDR3 is CASSQANYNSPLHF. CDR3 bases: TGTGCCAGCAGCCAAGCAAACTATAATTCACCCCTCCACTTT.

This clonotype was seen a few times. The gene calls are TRBV7-6 and TRBJ2-7; 7 bases fit TRBD1. CDR1 SGHVS and CDR2 FNYEAQ come from the germline V gene. V gave up 8 bases and J gave up 9 bases; unmatched junction bases: 13. The CDR3 extends over 13 amino acids. The CDR3 loop reads CASLGQLYDVQYF. DNA for the CDR3: TGTGCCAGCTTGGGACAGCTCTACGATGTGCAGTACTTC.

Of note for this clonotype: Germline and junction disagree at one end, which may indicate a read error. The rearrangement links TRBV5-1 to TRBJ2-3, with 7 bases aligning to TRBD2. CDR3 length: 16 residues. In germline, CDR1 is SGHRS, CDR2 YFSETQ. The CDR3 DNA sequence: TGCACCAGCAGCTTGGAAAGCGGGGCACCCACAGATACGCAGTATTTT. This codes for CTSSLESGAPTDTQYF.